The TCR beta chain under discussion was sequenced for a study of neurological immune-mediated disorders. PBMCs stored at -80 C, 2 million in total, were the source of the unsorted libraries. Each TCR transcript was tagged with a 10-nucleotide random UMI during 5'RACE. Sequencing runs each generated in excess of 190 million TCR-beta sequences derived from 15-18 subjects. TCRdb used MiXCR to reprocess the 5' RACE reads, holding one entry per CDR3 protein. The sample shows approximately 16,000 distinct CDR3 sequences, roughly 20% of them seen only once. This clonotype was counted many times. The length of the CDR3 is 16 residues. Germline CDR1 and CDR2: SGHRS and YFSETQ. Trimming removed 4 bases at V and 4 bases at J, with 17 bases between.

This chain connects TRBV5-1 to TRBJ2-2; D possibly corresponds to TRBD2 (6 bases). The clonotype comes from a man in his fifties in good health. Sequencing used PBMCs. The CDR3 is CASSPGTSYPTGELFF. For the CDR3, the DNA is TGCGCCAGCAGCCCTGGAACTAGCTATCCCACCGGGGAGCTGTTTTTT.